The clone carrying this TCR beta chain turned up a few times. The antigen is undetermined. The sample comes from a study of cytomegalovirus exposure and HLA in healthy donors. The study's findings and limits: In an earlier analysis, productive rearrangement rates for most beta V segments clustered near 90% or 30%. TCR association rates varied by HLA locus in a later analysis, with DRB1 highest and HLA-C lowest. Later work found most CMV-associated TCR beta chains apparently HLA-restricted.

Germline CDR1 reads SGHRS; CDR2 reads YFSETQ. The ends were cut back, 0 bases at V and 4 bases at J, with 16 bases in the middle. The CDR3 loop spans 16 amino acids. The PCR contained 60 Vbeta and 13 Jbeta primers. Assay used: immunoSEQ multiplex PCR; TCRdb lists only in-frame clones, some missing. The sample has about 78,000 clones, 80% seen once. This clonotype was sampled from a middle-aged man in good health and CMV-seropositive. The specimen sequenced was PBMCs. This chain links TRBV5-1 with TRBJ2-5; possibly TRBD2 for D (5 bases). In DNA, the CDR3 is TGCGCCAGCAGCTTGGCCGGAGGACCCCGCGGAGAGACCCAGTACTTC. This sequence encodes CASSLAGGPRGETQYF. The whole variable domain, remainder taken from reference TRBV5-1 and TRBJ2-5, is KAGVTQTPRYLIKTRGQQVTLSCSPISGHRSVSWYQQTPGQGLQFLFEYFSETQRNKGNFPGRFSGRQFSNSRSEMNVSTLELGDSALYLCASSLAGGPRGETQYFGPGTRLLVL.